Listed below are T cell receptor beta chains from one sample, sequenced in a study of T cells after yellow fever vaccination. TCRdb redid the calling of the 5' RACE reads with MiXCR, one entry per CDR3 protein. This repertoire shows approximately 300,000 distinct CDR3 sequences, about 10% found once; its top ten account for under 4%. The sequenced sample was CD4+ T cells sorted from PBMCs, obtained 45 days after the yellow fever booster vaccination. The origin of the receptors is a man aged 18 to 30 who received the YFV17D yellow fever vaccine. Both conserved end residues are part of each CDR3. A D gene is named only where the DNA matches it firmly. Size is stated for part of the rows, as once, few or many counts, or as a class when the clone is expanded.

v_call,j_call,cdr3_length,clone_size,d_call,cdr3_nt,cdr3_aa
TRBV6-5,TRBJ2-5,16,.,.,TGTGCCAGCAGTTCCCGGGGGACAGTCGTCCGAGAGACCCAGTACTTC,CASSSRGTVVRETQYF
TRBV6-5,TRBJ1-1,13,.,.,TGTGCCAGCAGTTACGGGGTAGTGACTGAAGCTTTCTTT,CASSYGVVTEAFF
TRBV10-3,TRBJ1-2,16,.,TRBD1,TGTGCCATCAGTGAGTTACCGGGACAGGGGGACTATGGCTACACCTTC,CAISELPGQGDYGYTF
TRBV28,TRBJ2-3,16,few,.,TGTGCCAGCAGTGATACAGGGTATACTACCACAGATACGCAGTATTTT,CASSDTGYTTTDTQYF
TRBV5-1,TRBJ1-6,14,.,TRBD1,TGCGCCAGCAGCTCGGGACAGGGTAGTTCACCCCTCCACTTT,CASSSGQGSSPLHF
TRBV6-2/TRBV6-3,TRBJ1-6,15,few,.,TGTGCCAGCAGTTACAGGAGCTCCTATAATTCACCCCTCCACTTT,CASSYRSSYNSPLHF
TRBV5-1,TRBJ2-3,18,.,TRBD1,TGCGCCAGCAGCTTAGGCGGGACAGGCCGTCTAGCACAAGATACGCAGTATTTT,CASSLGGTGRLAQDTQYF
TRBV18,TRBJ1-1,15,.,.,TGTGCCAGCTCACCGCCGGGACACCCGAACACTGAAGCTTTCTTT,CASSPPGHPNTEAFF
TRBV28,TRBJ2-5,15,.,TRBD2,TGTGCCAGCAGTTCAGGTTCCGGGGGGGCGAAGACCCAGTACTTC,CASSSGSGGAKTQYF
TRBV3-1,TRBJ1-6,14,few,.,TGTGCCAGCAGCGGTCCCTCCTATAATTCACCCCTCCACTTT,CASSGPSYNSPLHF
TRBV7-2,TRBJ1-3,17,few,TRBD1,TGTGCCAGCAGCCGAACCGGGACAGCAAACTCTGGAAACACCATATATTTT,CASSRTGTANSGNTIYF
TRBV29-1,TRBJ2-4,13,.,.,TGCAGCGTCCCGGACAGTATCAAAAACATTCAGTACTTC,CSVPDSIKNIQYF
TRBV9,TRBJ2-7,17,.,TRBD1,TGTGCCAGCAGCAGAGGACAGGGGGCTCTGCCCCCCTACGAGCAGTACTTC,CASSRGQGALPPYEQYF
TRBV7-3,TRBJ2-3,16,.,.,TGTGCCAGCAGCTTCGCCGGGCCGAACACGGGTAATACGCAGTATTTT,CASSFAGPNTGNTQYF
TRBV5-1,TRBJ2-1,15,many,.,TGCGCCAGCAGCTTGGGGGGAAGCTCCTACAATGAGCAGTTCTTC,CASSLGGSSYNEQFF
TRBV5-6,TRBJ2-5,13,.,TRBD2,TGTGCCAGCAGCTGGGGGGGTGGCGAGACCCAGTACTTC,CASSWGGGETQYF
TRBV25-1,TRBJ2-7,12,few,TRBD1,TGTGCCAGCGCGGGGACAGGGAGGGAGCAGTACTTC,CASAGTGREQYF
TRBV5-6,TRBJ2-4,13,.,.,TGTGCCAGCAGCAAGGGAGCGGCCCACATTCAGTACTTC,CASSKGAAHIQYF
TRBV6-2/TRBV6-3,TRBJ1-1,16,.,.,TGTGCCAGCAGTTACAGGTTTGGCAGCATGGACACTGAAGCTTTCTTT,CASSYRFGSMDTEAFF
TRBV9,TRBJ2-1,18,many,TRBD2,TGTGCCAGCAGCTCCCGGTGGTTGCTAGCGGGGGAATACAATGAGCAGTTCTTC,CASSSRWLLAGEYNEQFF
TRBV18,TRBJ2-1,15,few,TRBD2,TGTGCCAGCTCACCACCCAGCGGGGGGTTCCATGAGCAGTTCTTC,CASSPPSGGFHEQFF
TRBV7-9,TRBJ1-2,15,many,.,TGTGCCAGCAGCTTAAAAGGGCATAACCGCAGGGGCTACACCTTC,CASSLKGHNRRGYTF
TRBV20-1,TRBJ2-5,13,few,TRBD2,TGCAGTGCTAGCGCGGGGGACCAAGAGACCCAGTACTTC,CSASAGDQETQYF
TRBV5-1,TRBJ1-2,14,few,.,TGCGCCAGCAGCTTGGAGTCCGGTATGGGGACCTTAACCTTC,CASSLESGMGTLTF
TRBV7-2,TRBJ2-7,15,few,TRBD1,TGTGCCAGCAGTTCAAGGGACAGAACCTTCTACGAGCAGTACTTC,CASSSRDRTFYEQYF
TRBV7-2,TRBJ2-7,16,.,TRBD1,TGTGCCAGCAGCTTAGTTTTTGGACAGGGGGCCTACGAGCAGTACTTC,CASSLVFGQGAYEQYF
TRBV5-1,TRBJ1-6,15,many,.,TGCGCCAGCAGCTTGGAGGCGATAGGTAATTCACCCCTCCACTTT,CASSLEAIGNSPLHF
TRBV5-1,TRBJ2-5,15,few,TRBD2,TGCGCCAGCAGCAGAAGCGGGGGGGCTGAAGAGACCCAGTACTTC,CASSRSGGAEETQYF
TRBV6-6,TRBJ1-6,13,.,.,TGTGCCAGCAGTTGGTACACCCTTGCGACCCTCCACTTT,CASSWYTLATLHF
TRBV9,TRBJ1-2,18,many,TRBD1,TGTGCCAGCAGCGCCCACGACAGGGGATCCACTTCCTTTTATGGCTACACCTTC,CASSAHDRGSTSFYGYTF
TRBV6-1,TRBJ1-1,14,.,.,TGTGCCAGCACATTCCAGGGGCAGAACACTGAAGCTTTCTTT,CASTFQGQNTEAFF
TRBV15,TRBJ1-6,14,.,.,TGTGCCACCAGCTCCGGAACAGGGAATTCACCCCTCCACTTT,CATSSGTGNSPLHF
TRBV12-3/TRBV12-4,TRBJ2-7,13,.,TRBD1,TGTGCCAGCAGTTTCGCGACAGGGGGGGAGCAGTACTTC,CASSFATGGEQYF
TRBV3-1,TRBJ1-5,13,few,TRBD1,TGTGCCAGCAGCCAGGACAGGTACCGGCCCCAGCATTTT,CASSQDRYRPQHF
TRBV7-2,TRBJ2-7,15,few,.,TGTGCCAGCAGCCCAGAGCCCGCGAGCTCCTACGAGCAGTACTTC,CASSPEPASSYEQYF
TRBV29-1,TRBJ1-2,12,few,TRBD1,TGCAGCGTGCAGCAGGGGGTACGGGGCTACACCTTC,CSVQQGVRGYTF
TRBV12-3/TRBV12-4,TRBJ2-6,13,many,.,TGTGCCAGCAGTGGCTCTGGGGCCAACGTCCTGACTTTC,CASSGSGANVLTF
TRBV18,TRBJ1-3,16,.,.,TGTGCCAGCTCACCTTCTCAGATGAACTCTGGAAACACCATATATTTT,CASSPSQMNSGNTIYF
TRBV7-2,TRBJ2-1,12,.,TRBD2,TGTGCCAGCAGCACTACCGGGACTAGCTGGTTCTTC,CASSTTGTSWFF
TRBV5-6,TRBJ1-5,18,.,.,TGTGCCAGCAGCTTGACAGGGTTTCCTTTGGCAAGCAATCAGCCCCAGCATTTT,CASSLTGFPLASNQPQHF
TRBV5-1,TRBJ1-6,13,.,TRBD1,TGCGCCAGCCGGGACAGTGTCAATTCACCCCTCCACTTT,CASRDSVNSPLHF
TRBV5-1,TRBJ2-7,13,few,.,TGCGCCAGCAGCTCTGGAGGATCCCGGGAGCAGTACTTC,CASSSGGSREQYF
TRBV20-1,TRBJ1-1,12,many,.,TGCAGTGCTAGAGGGGGAAACACTGAAGCTTTCTTT,CSARGGNTEAFF
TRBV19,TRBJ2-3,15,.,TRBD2,TGTGCCAGTAAGAGGCAAAGCGGGGCCACAGATACGCAGTATTTT,CASKRQSGATDTQYF
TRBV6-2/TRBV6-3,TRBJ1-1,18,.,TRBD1,TGTGCCAGCAGTTATCTTCTAGGACAGGGATTAATGAACACTGAAGCTTTCTTT,CASSYLLGQGLMNTEAFF
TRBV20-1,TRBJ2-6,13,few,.,TGCAGTGCCCTCAAGGGGGGGGCCAACGTCCTGACTTTC,CSALKGGANVLTF
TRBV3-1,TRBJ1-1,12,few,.,TGTGCCAGCAGCCGAGGCGAGAGTGAAGCTTTCTTT,CASSRGESEAFF
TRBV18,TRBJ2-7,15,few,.,TGTGCCAGCTCACCACCGGAGGGGATCTCGTACGAGCAGTACTTC,CASSPPEGISYEQYF